The TCR beta chain described here comes from a study of Graves' ophthalmopathy and Graves' hyperthyroidism. Germline V CDR1 and CDR2: ENHRY, SYGVKD. Trimming removed 0 bases from V and 5 bases from J; junction bases left unmatched: 13. The CDR3 is 17 residues long. Uncontrolled infections, other autoimmune diseases, pregnancy or lactation barred patients from enrollment. The table lists this clonotype with many counts. RNA transcripts provided the template for amplifying TCR beta CDR3 regions. HTBI-primed first-round RT-PCR preceded second-round multiplex PCR. TCRdb analysed the multiplex PCR reads with MiXCR anew, one entry per CDR3 protein. The sample lists 300,000 to 500,000 distinct CDR3 sequences, 15% seen once, with roughly 7% in the top ten.

The specimen was peripheral blood. This TCR was sampled from a woman under 30 with stable Graves' hyperthyroidism. The chain has TRBV10-3 and TRBJ2-7, with TRBD1 matching 7 bases. The CDR3 is CAISESQDRVRKNEQYF. As DNA, the CDR3 is TGTGCCATCAGTGAGTCCCAAGACAGGGTCCGGAAAAACGAGCAGTACTTC.